These 23 T cell receptor beta chains were all obtained from the same sample, sequenced in a study of T cell responses to AZD1222 COVID-19 vaccine. The repertoire was sequenced with immunoSEQ multiplex PCR; TCRdb's copy has only in-frame clones and lacks some. The table records approximately 57,000 clones, approximately 86% of them present only once. The sequencing used peripheral blood, collected on day 0 of AZD1222 vaccination. Receptors were obtained from an adult in good health.

The chain carries TRBV27 and TRBJ2-2, with TRBD1 as a possible D gene (5 bases). The CDR3 is 13 amino acids. Trimming shortened V by 4 bases and J by 6 bases, and 9 bases separated the two germline ends. The germline V gene has CDR1 MNHEY and CDR2 SMNVEV (reference sequence). The CDR3 DNA sequence: TGTGCCAGCAGTTCAGGGTTCCCCGGGGAGCTGTTTTTT. It codes for CASSSGFPGELFF.

The genes are TRBV2 and TRBJ1-2; D not certain. Germline V lookup: CDR1 SNHLY, CDR2 FYNNEI. V lost 8 bases to trimming and J lost 8 bases, with 24 bases between them. This CDR3 has 15 amino acids. This chain's CDR3 is CASSIGNVRRRGYTF. CDR3 DNA: TGTGCCAGCTCAATAGGAAACGTCCGCAGGCGCGGCTACACCTTC. The complete variable domain, with remaining parts taken from reference TRBV2 and TRBJ1-2, reads EPEVTQTPSHQVTQMGQEVILRCVPISNHLYFYWYRQILGQKVEFLVSFYNNEISEKSEIFDDQFSVERPDGSNFTLKIRSTKLEDSAMYFCASSIGNVRRRGYTFGSGTRLTVV.

This chain connects TRBV4-1 to TRBJ2-7; D is perhaps TRBD2 (6 bases). V was clipped by 4 bases and J by 5 bases, with 18 bases between them. The CDR3 contains 15 residues. Germline CDR1 MGHRA, CDR2 YSYEKL. The CDR3 nucleotides are TGCGCCAGCAGCCCGGGACTTTTTAAGGCTAACGAGCAGTACTTC. The encoded protein is CASSPGLFKANEQYF.

The chain has TRBV15 and TRBJ1-5; weak D call: TRBD1 (5 bases). The CDR3 is 17 residues long. The V end lost 0 bases, the J end lost 1 base, and 13 bases lay between the germline ends. The germline gives CDR1 LNHNV, CDR2 YYDKDF (reference sequence). The DNA of the CDR3 is TGTGCCACCAGCAGAGATCGGCAGGGAGGGAGCAATCAGCCCCAGCATTTT. The encoded protein is CATSRDRQGGSNQPQHF. The full variable domain, with the rest looked up from reference TRBV15 and TRBJ1-5, is DAMVIQNPRYQVTQFGKPVTLSCSQTLNHNVMYWYQQKSSQAPKLLFHYYDKDFNNEADTPDNFQSRRPNTSFCFLDIRSPGLGDTAMYLCATSRDRQGGSNQPQHFGDGTRLSIL.

V is TRBV9 and J is TRBJ2-7; D could derive from TRBD1 or TRBD2 (5 bases each). The V and J ends lost 3 bases and 4 bases respectively, with 20 bases between them. In germline, CDR1 is SGDLS, CDR2 YYNGEE. CDR3 length: 16 residues. CDR3 DNA sequence: TGTGCCAGCAGCGCCGGCTTCAGGCAGGGAGAATACGAGCAGTACTTC. It codes for CASSAGFRQGEYEQYF.

V usage is TRBV20-1 and J usage is TRBJ2-7; D not certain. The CDR3 is 11 residues long. With 3 bases removed from V and 4 bases from J, the gap between germline ends came to 7 bases. Per the germline V gene, CDR1 is DFQATT and CDR2 is SNEGSKA (reference sequence). CDR3 sequence reads: CSASEEYEQYF. Here the CDR3 DNA reads TGCAGTGCTAGTGAGGAGTACGAGCAGTACTTC.

The chain carries TRBV5-1 and TRBJ1-3, with 8 nucleotides matching TRBD1. CDR3 length: 17 amino acids. V lost 0 bases to trimming and J lost 1 base; unmatched junction nucleotides: 6. Germline CDR1 and CDR2: SGHRS and YFSETQ. DNA for the CDR3: TGCGCCAGCAGCTTGGGGCGACAGGGGTGGTCTGGAAACACCATATATTTT. It codes for CASSLGRQGWSGNTIYF. Based on the CDR3 plus reference TRBV5-1 and TRBJ1-3, the full variable domain is KAGVTQTPRYLIKTRGQQVTLSCSPISGHRSVSWYQQTPGQGLQFLFEYFSETQRNKGNFPGRFSGRQFSNSRSEMNVSTLELGDSALYLCASSLGRQGWSGNTIYFGEGSWLTVV.

V and J are TRBV5-1 and TRBJ1-5; D unresolved. This CDR3 spans 17 amino acids. The germline V gene has CDR1 SGHRS and CDR2 YFSETQ. V lost 2 bases to trimming and J lost 1 base, with 16 bases between them. In DNA, the CDR3 is TGCGCCAGCAGCTTCGACCCGGTTGCGGTAAGCAATCAGCCCCAGCATTTT. Encoded protein: CASSFDPVAVSNQPQHF.

The chain combines TRBV6-2 or TRBV6-3 with TRBJ2-7; a possible D gene is TRBD1 (6 bases). Per the germline V gene, CDR1 is MNHEY and CDR2 is SVGEGT. This CDR3 comprises 17 residues. Trimming left V 0 bases short and J 2 bases short, with 17 bases between. The chain's CDR3 is CASSYSLEVDSTYEQYF. In nucleotides, the CDR3 is TGTGCCAGCAGTTACTCGCTAGAGGTGGACAGTACCTACGAGCAGTACTTC.

The chain couples TRBV4-1 to TRBJ1-5; D perhaps matches TRBD1 (5 bases). This CDR3 region has 14 residues. V was cut by 6 bases and J by 3 bases, with 12 bases left in between. Germline V gene lookup returns CDR1 MGHRA and CDR2 YSYEKL. In DNA, the CDR3 is TGCGCCAGCAGTCTTAAGGGGACCAATCAGCCCCAGCATTTT. Protein: CASSLKGTNQPQHF.

The chain couples TRBV6-5 to TRBJ2-7; tentative D call: TRBD1 (5 bases). The CDR3 covers 14 residues. Between the trimmed V and J ends, which lost 2 bases and 5 bases, there was a span of 13 bases. In germline, CDR1 is MNHEY, CDR2 SVGAGI. CDR3 sequence reads: CASSYDRFLNEQYF. The CDR3 region has the DNA TGTGCCAGCAGTTACGACAGATTCCTGAACGAGCAGTACTTC.

The rearrangement joins TRBV11-1 to TRBJ2-1; 7 nucleotides align to TRBD2. There are 16 residues in the CDR3. CDR1 and CDR2 (germline): SGHAT, FQDESV (reference sequence). V was pared by 2 bases and J by 4 bases, with 8 bases of the junction left unmatched. The CDR3 spells CASSLRGASGYNEQFF. CDR3 DNA sequence: TGTGCCAGCAGCTTAAGGGGAGCTAGCGGATACAATGAGCAGTTCTTC.

The chain employs TRBV7-9 and TRBJ1-2, with no clear D. Looked up from germline, CDR1 is SEHNR and CDR2 is FQNEAQ (reference sequence). Trimming cost V 3 bases and J 8 bases, with 10 bases left between them. The CDR3 is 12 amino acids. The CDR3 DNA reads as TGTGCCAGCAGCTTGGCCGACATCGGCTACACCTTC. Its protein product is CASSLADIGYTF. The full variable domain, completed using reference TRBV7-9 and TRBJ1-2, is DTGVSQNPRHKITKRGQNVTFRCDPISEHNRLYWYRQTLGQGPEFLTYFQNEAQLEKSRLLSDRFSAERPKGSFSTLEIQRTEQGDSAMYLCASSLADIGYTFGSGTRLTVV.

This chain uses TRBV12-3 or TRBV12-4 with TRBJ2-7; D tentatively reads TRBD1 or TRBD2 (5 bases each). The V gene lost 3 bases and the J gene lost 2 bases, with 8 bases spanning the gap. CDR3 length: 13 amino acids. CDR3 in DNA: TGTGCCAGCAGTTTGGGGGTACCCTACGAGCAGTACTTC. This codes for CASSLGVPYEQYF.

The chain recombines TRBV4-1 with TRBJ1-3; D remains unclear. The CDR3 has 16 amino acids. Germline V gene sequence: CDR1 MGHRA, CDR2 YSYEKL. Trimming pared 2 bases from V and 1 base from J, leaving 12 bases between. The CDR3 sequence is CASSQLDAGSGNTIYF. The CDR3 DNA reads TGCGCCAGCAGCCAACTAGACGCTGGGTCTGGAAACACCATATATTTT.

The gene calls are TRBV28 and TRBJ1-1; maybe TRBD1 (5 bases). Per the germline V gene, CDR1 is MDHEN and CDR2 is SYDVKM. V was trimmed by 5 bases and J by 3 bases, leaving 13 bases between them. This CDR3 has 14 residues. The CDR3 here is CASSREVGDTEAFF. The CDR3 nucleotides read TGTGCCAGCAGTAGAGAGGTGGGGGACACTGAAGCTTTCTTT.

The V gene is TRBV4-3, the J gene TRBJ2-1; 9 nucleotides line up with TRBD2. This CDR3 is built from 18 residues. Losses at the gene ends were 1 base for V and 0 bases for J; bases not matched to a gene: 7. Germline-derived CDR1 and CDR2 are LGHNA and YSLEER. Here the CDR3 DNA reads TGCGCCAGCAGCCAAGTACTTAGCGGGAGTCCCTCCTACAATGAGCAGTTCTTC. It codes for CASSQVLSGSPSYNEQFF.

V is TRBV5-1 and J is TRBJ2-1; TRBD2 might be the D (6 bases). Germline assignment: CDR1 SGHRS and CDR2 YFSETQ. The CDR3 consists of 15 residues. The germline V and J ends were trimmed by 0 bases and 7 bases, with 14 bases remaining between them. For the CDR3, the DNA is TGCGCCAGCAGCTTGGATGGCGGGGACTCAAATGAGCAGTTCTTC. Protein: CASSLDGGDSNEQFF.

The rearrangement uses TRBV2 and TRBJ1-6; 10 bases agree with TRBD1. Trimming cost V 6 bases and J 9 bases; bases outside gene matches: 8. Per germline, CDR1 SNHLY and CDR2 FYNNEI. The CDR3 is made up of 15 amino acids. In DNA form, the CDR3 reads TGTGCCAGCAGAGACTTCCGGGACAGGGGTTCACCCCTCCACTTT. Translation gives CASRDFRDRGSPLHF.

This chain joins TRBV5-4 and TRBJ2-2; TRBD2 matches at 7 bases. Germline V lookup: CDR1 SGHNT, CDR2 YYREEE (reference sequence). V was clipped by 0 bases and J by 0 bases; unmatched bases: 2. This CDR3 is 16 amino acids long. This CDR3 is CASSLDGRPNTGELFF. As DNA, the CDR3 is TGTGCCAGCAGCTTGGACGGGAGGCCGAACACCGGGGAGCTGTTTTTT.

The chain is built from TRBV7-8 and TRBJ1-2, with D unclear. The CDR3 spans 18 residues. V was shortened by 4 bases and J by 4 bases, with 25 bases between the two germline ends. Germline V gives CDR1 SGHVS, CDR2 FQNEAQ. The CDR3 spells CASSSPPWEQRKLYGYTF. CDR3 sequence (DNA): TGTGCCAGCAGCTCCCCACCCTGGGAACAGCGCAAGCTCTATGGCTACACCTTC.

CDR3 residues: CASSEKEAGAGNTIYF. CDR3 nucleotide sequence: TGTGCCAGCAGTGAAAAAGAGGCAGGGGCTGGAAACACCATATATTTT. The chain couples TRBV6-1 to TRBJ1-3, with a weak D call TRBD1 (6 bases). Trimming took off 2 bases at V and 2 bases at J, with 13 bases between the two ends. The CDR3 spans 16 residues. CDR1 is MNHNS, CDR2 SASEGT, per germline.

This chain links TRBV7-2 with TRBJ1-2; D is possibly TRBD1 (5 bases). Germline CDR1 is SGHTA and CDR2 is FQGNSA. The CDR3 has 15 amino acids. V lost 2 bases, J lost 4 bases, and 14 bases lay in between. This chain's CDR3 is CASSLQRGAGYGYTF. In DNA, the CDR3 is TGTGCCAGCAGCTTACAAAGAGGGGCCGGCTATGGCTACACCTTC.